This TCR beta chain came from a study of blood T cell repertoires in COVID-19. Study details: T cells, B-cell-depleted T cells, or PBMCs supplied cDNA or gDNA.

Patients of the Seattle cohort, enrolled during active infection, were followed longitudinally. The CDR3 loop spans 13 amino acids. The trim removed 2 bases at V and 7 bases at J, leaving 4 bases unmatched. Germline V lookup: CDR1 MDHEN, CDR2 SYDVKM. Data came from immunoSEQ multiplex PCR; TCRdb stores just in-frame clones and leaves some out. This repertoire shows about 480,000 clones, about 89% found once; its top ten account for roughly 7.4%. The chain joins TRBV28 to TRBJ1-1; 7 nucleotides match TRBD1. The TCR sequence derives from a woman aged 50 to 60 with COVID-19, enrolled during active disease. Sequences were obtained from peripheral blood. The CDR3 sequence: CASSLKGASEAFF. CDR3 in DNA: TGTGCCAGCAGTTTAAAGGGGGCGAGTGAAGCTTTCTTT. Using reference TRBV28 and TRBJ1-1 for the parts outside the CDR3, the full variable domain is DVKVTQSSRYLVKRTGEKVFLECVQDMDHENMFWYRQDPGLGLRLIYFSYDVKMKEKGDIPEGYSVSREKKERFSLILESASTNQTSMYLCASSLKGASEAFFGQGTRLTVV.